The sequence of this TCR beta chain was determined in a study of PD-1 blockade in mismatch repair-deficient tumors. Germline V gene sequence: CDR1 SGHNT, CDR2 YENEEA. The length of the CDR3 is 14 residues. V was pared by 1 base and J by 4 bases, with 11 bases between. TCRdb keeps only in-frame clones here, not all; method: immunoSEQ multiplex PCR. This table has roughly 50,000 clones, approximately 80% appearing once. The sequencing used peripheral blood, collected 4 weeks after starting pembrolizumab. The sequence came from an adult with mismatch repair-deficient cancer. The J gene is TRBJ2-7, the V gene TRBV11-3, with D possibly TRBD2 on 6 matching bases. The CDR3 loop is CASSLGLREYEQYF. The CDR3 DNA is TGTGCCAGCAGCTTAGGTTTACGGGAGTACGAGCAGTACTTC.